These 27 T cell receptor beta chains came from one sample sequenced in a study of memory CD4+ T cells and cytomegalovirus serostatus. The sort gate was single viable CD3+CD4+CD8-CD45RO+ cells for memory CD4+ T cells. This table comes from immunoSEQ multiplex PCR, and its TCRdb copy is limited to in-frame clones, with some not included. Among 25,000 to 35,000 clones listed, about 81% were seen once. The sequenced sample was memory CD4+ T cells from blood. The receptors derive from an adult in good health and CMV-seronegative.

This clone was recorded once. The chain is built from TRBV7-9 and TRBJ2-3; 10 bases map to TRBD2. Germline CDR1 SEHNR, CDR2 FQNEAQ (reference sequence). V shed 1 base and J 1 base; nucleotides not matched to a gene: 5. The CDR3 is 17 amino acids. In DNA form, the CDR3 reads TGTGCCAGCAGCTTAGGTAGCGGGGGGTTCGGCACAGATACGCAGTATTTT. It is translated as CASSLGSGGFGTDTQYF.

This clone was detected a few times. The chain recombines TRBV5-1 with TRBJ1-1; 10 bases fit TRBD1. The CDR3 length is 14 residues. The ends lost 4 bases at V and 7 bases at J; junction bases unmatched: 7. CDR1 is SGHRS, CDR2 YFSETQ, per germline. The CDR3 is CASSLPTGGHEAFF. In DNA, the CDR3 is TGCGCCAGCAGCCTGCCGACAGGGGGCCATGAAGCTTTCTTT.

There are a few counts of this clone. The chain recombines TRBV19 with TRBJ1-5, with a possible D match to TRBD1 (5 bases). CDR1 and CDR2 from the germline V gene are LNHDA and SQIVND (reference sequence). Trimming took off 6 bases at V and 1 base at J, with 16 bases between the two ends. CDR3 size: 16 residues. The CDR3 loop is CASRWMGDRSNQPQHF. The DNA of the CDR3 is TGTGCCAGTAGGTGGATGGGGGATAGAAGCAATCAGCCCCAGCATTTT.

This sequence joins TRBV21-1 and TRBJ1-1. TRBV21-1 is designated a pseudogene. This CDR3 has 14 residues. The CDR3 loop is CASSKAKGNTEAFF. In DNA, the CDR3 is TGTGCCAGCAGCAAAGCAAAGGGGAACACTGAAGCTTTCTTT.

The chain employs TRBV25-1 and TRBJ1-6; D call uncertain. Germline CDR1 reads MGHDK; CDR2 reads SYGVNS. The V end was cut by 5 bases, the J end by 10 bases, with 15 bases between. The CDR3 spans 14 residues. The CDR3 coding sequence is TGTGCCAGCAGTCTCGGTCTGAAATACTCACCCCTCCACTTT. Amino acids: CASSLGLKYSPLHF.

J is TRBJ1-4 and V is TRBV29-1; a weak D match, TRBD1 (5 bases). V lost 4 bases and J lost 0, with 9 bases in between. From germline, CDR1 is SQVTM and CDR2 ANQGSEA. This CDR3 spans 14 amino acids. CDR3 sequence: CSVATGTTNEKLFF. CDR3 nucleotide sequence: TGCAGCGTTGCTACAGGTACAACTAATGAAAAACTGTTTTTT.

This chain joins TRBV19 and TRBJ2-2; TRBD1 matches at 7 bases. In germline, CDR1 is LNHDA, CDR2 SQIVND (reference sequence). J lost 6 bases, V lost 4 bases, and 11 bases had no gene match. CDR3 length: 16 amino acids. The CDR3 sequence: CASSRRGRGPPGELFF. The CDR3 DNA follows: TGTGCCAGTAGTAGAAGGGGGCGCGGCCCCCCCGGGGAGCTGTTTTTT.

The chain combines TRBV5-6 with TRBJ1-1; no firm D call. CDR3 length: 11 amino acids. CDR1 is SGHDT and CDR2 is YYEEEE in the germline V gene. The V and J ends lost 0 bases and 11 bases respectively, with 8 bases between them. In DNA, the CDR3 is TGTGCCAGCAGCTTGGGTGGGAGGGCTTTCTTT. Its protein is CASSLGGRAFF.

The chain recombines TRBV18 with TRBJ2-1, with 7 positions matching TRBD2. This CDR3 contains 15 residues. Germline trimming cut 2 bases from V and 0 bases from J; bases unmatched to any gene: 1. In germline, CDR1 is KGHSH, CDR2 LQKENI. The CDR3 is CASSPGGDSYNEQFF. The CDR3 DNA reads TGTGCCAGCTCACCAGGGGGGGACTCCTACAATGAGCAGTTCTTC.

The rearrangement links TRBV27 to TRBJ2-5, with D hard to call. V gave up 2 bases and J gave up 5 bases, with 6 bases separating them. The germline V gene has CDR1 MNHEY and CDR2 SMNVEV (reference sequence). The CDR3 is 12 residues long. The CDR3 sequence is CASSLTGETQYF. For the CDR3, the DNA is TGTGCCAGCAGTTTAACCGGGGAGACCCAGTACTTC.

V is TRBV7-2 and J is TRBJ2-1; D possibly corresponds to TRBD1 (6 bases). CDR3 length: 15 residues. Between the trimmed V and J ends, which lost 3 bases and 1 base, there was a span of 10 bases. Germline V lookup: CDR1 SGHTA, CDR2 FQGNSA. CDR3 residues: CASSFRDISYNEQFF. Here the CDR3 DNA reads TGTGCCAGCAGCTTCCGGGACATATCCTACAATGAGCAGTTCTTC.

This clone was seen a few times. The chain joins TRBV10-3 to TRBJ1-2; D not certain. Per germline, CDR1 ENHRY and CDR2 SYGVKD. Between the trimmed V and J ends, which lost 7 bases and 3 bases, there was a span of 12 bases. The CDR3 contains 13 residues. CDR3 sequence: CAITRERDYGYTF. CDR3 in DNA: TGTGCCATCACGCGCGAAAGGGACTATGGCTACACCTTC.

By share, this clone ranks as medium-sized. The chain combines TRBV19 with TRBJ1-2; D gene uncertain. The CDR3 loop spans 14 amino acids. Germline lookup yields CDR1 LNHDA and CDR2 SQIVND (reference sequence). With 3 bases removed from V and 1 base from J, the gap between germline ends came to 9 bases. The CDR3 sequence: CASSMPGLNYGYTF. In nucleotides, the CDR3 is TGTGCCAGTAGTATGCCAGGTCTTAACTATGGCTACACCTTC. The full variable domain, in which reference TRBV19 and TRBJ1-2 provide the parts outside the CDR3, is DGGITQSPKYLFRKEGQNVTLSCEQNLNHDAMYWYRQDPGQGLRLIYYSQIVNDFQKGDIAEGYSVSREKKESFPLTVTSAQKNPTAFYLCASSMPGLNYGYTFGSGTRLTVV.

The CDR3 DNA sequence: TGTGCCAGCAGCCCCCGGGCTAGCGGGGTCACAGATACGCAGTATTTT. Translated: CASSPRASGVTDTQYF. The genes are TRBV5-4 and TRBJ2-3; 9 bases match TRBD2. CDR3 length equals 16 residues. Germline trimming cut 4 bases from V and 2 bases from J; bases unmatched to any gene: 8. Looked up from germline, CDR1 is SGHNT and CDR2 is YYREEE (reference sequence).

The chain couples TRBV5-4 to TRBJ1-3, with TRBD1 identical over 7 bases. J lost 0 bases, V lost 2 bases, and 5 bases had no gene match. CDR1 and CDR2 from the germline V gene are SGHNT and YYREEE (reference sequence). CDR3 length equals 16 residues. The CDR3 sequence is CASSFGGTDSGNTIYF. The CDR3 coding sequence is TGTGCCAGCAGCTTTGGCGGGACAGACTCTGGAAACACCATATATTTT.

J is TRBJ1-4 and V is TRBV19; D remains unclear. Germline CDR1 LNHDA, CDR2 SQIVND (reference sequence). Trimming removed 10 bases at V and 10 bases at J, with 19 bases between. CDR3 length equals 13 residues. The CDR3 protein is CATQRELMGKLFF. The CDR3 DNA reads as TGTGCCACCCAAAGGGAGTTGATGGGAAAACTGTTTTTT.

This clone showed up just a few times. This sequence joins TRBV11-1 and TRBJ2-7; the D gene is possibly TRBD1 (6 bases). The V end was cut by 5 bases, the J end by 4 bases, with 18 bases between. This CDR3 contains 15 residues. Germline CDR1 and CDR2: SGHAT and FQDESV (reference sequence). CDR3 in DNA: TGTGCCAGCAGCCTGCTACAGGGTAGGGAATACGAGCAGTACTTC. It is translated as CASSLLQGREYEQYF. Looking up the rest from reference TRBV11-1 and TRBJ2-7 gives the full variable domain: EAEVAQSPRYKITEKSQAVAFWCDPISGHATLYWYRQILGQGPELLVQFQDESVVDDSQLPKDRFSAERLKGVDSTLKIQPAELGDSAMYLCASSLLQGREYEQYFGPGTRLTVT.

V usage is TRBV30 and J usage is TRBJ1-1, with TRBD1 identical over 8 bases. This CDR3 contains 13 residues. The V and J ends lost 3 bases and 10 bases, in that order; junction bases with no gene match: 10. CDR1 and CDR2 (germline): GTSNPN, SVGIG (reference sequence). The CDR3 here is CAWSPGGRPGAFF. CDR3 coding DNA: TGTGCCTGGAGCCCAGGGGGCCGCCCTGGAGCTTTCTTT.

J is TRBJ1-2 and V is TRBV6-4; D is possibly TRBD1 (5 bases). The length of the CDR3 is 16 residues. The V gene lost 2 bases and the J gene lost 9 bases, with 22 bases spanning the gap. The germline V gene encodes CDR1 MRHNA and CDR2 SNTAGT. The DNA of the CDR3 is TGTGCCAGCAGTGACAATCCTTGGGGCGGGGGAATGAGCTACACCTTC. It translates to CASSDNPWGGGMSYTF.

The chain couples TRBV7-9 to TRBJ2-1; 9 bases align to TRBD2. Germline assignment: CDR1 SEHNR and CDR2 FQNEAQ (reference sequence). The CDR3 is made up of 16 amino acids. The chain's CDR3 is CAMYSGGDISYNEQFF. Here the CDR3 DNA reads TGTGCAATGTATAGCGGGGGTGATATCTCCTACAATGAGCAGTTCTTC.

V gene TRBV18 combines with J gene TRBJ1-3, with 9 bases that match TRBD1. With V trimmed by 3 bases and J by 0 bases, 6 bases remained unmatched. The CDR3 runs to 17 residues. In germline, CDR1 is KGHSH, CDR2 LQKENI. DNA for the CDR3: TGTGCCAGCTCACCTGGGACAGGGAGCAGCTCTGGAAACACCATATATTTT. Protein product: CASSPGTGSSSGNTIYF.

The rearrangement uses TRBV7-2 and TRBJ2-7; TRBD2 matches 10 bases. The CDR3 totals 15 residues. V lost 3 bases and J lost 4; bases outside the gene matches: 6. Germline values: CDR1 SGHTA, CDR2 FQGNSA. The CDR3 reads CASSLGGTSVYEQYF. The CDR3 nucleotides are TGTGCCAGCAGCTTGGGCGGGACTAGCGTTTACGAGCAGTACTTC.

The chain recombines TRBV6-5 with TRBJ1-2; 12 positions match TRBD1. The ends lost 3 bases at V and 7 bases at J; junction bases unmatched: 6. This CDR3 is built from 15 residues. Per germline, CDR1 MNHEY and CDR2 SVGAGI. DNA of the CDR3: TGTGCCAGCAGTTATGGGGGACAGGGGGCGCGTGGCTACACCTTC. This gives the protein CASSYGGQGARGYTF.

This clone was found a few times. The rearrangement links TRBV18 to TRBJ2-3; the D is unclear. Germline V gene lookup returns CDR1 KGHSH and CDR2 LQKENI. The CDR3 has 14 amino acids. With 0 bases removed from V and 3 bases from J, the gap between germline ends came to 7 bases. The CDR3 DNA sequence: TGTGCCAGCTCACCACCGATGGGGACAGATACGCAGTATTTT. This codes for CASSPPMGTDTQYF.

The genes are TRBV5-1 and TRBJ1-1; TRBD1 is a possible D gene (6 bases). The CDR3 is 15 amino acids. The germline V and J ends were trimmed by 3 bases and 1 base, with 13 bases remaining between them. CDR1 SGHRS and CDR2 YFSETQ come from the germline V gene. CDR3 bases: TGCGCCAGCAGCTCGGGCCCGGGACAGAACACTGAAGCTTTCTTT. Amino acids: CASSSGPGQNTEAFF.

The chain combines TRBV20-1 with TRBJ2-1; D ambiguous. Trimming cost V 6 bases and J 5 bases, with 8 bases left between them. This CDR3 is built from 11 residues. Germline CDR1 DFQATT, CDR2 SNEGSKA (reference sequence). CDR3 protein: CSAFDNNEQFF. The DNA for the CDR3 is TGCAGTGCCTTCGACAACAATGAGCAGTTCTTC.

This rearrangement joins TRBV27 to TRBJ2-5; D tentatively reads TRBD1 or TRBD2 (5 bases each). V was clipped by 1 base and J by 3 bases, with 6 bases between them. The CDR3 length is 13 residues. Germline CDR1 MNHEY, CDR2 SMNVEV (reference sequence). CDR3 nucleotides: TGTGCCAGCAGTTTATTGGGGGAAGAGACCCAGTACTTC. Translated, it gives CASSLLGEETQYF.